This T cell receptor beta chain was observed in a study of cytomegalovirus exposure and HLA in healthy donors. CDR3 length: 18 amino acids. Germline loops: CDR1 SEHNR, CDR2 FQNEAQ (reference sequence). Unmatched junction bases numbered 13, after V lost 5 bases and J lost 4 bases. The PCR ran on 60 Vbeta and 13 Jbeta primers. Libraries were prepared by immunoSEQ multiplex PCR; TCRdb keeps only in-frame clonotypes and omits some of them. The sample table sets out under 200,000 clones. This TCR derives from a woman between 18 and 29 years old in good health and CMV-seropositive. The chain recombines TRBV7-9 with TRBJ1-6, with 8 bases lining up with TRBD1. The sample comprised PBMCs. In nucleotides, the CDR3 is TGTGCCAGCAGCACTGCCTCGACAGGGGCCCAATATAATTCACCCCTCCACTTT. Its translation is CASSTASTGAQYNSPLHF.